This TCR beta chain is from a study of OX40 agonist ivuxolimab in advanced cancers. In the study overall: The dose of intravenous ivuxolimab that patients received every 2 weeks ranged from 0.01 to 10 mg/kg.

After removal of 5 bases from V and 2 bases from J, the junction contained 10 bases not matched to a gene. Looked up from germline, CDR1 is SGHTA and CDR2 is FQGNSA. The CDR3 is made up of 17 amino acids. Patients with autoimmune history or systemic immunosuppression were excluded. The data were produced by immunoSEQ multiplex PCR, yet TCRdb's version contains in-frame clones alone and is incomplete. This repertoire shows tens of thousands of clones, roughly four fifths found once; its top ten account for about 0.41%. Study conclusions and caveats: CD4+ and CD8+ blood T cells expanded clonally by week 6 at 0.1 to 3.0 mg/kg.

Notes on this clone: What it binds is not known.

The chain is built from TRBV7-2 and TRBJ2-7; 12 bases fit TRBD1. The origin of this receptor is an adult with an advanced solid tumor such as melanoma, head and neck, liver or kidney cancer. The material was CD4+ or CD8+ T cells sorted from blood, obtained in a trial of the OX40 agonist ivuxolimab. In DNA, the CDR3 is TGTGCCAGCAGCCCTGGGACAGGGGGCGGTTCCCCCTACGAGCAGTACTTC. Residues: CASSPGTGGGSPYEQYF.